This passage covers 30 T cell receptor beta chains from one sample sequenced in a study of blood T cell repertoires in COVID-19. Clones were read by immunoSEQ multiplex PCR, and TCRdb kept only the in-frame ones, dropping some. Altogether roughly 100,000 clones are present, roughly 84% being singletons, with the ten largest covering 6.2%. The sample comprised peripheral blood. These receptors all come from a human donor in a cohort sampled during active COVID-19.

This clone was counted a single time. This sequence joins TRBV18 and TRBJ1-4; possible D gene TRBD1, 6 bases. This CDR3 contains 15 residues. Germline V gene sequence: CDR1 KGHSH, CDR2 LQKENI. The V gene lost 3 bases and the J gene lost 5 bases, with 13 bases spanning the gap. The CDR3 sequence is CASSPASTGNEKLFF. The CDR3 coding sequence is TGTGCCAGCTCACCCGCCTCGACAGGAAATGAAAAACTGTTTTTT.

V gene TRBV6-5 combines with J gene TRBJ2-7, with 9 bases that match TRBD1. CDR1 and CDR2 (germline): MNHEY, SVGAGI. CDR3 length: 15 amino acids. The V and J ends lost 7 bases and 6 bases, in that order; junction bases with no gene match: 13. CDR3 bases: TGTGCCAGCACTAGCAAGACAGGGGGGGCGGGCGAGCAGTACTTC. It specifies CASTSKTGGAGEQYF.

V is TRBV7-3 and J is TRBJ2-5, with 8 bases lining up with TRBD2. The CDR3 is 15 amino acids. Losses at the gene ends were 2 bases for V and 5 bases for J; bases not matched to a gene: 7. Germline CDR1 SGHTA, CDR2 FQGTGA. The CDR3: CASSLFGGRRETQYF. CDR3 sequence (DNA): TGTGCCAGCAGCTTATTTGGCGGGAGGAGGGAGACCCAGTACTTC.

This sequence joins TRBV7-9 and TRBJ2-2; TRBD2 agrees at 7 bases. J was trimmed by 2 bases and V by 1 base; bases with no gene match: 4. Per the germline V gene, CDR1 is SEHNR and CDR2 is FQNEAQ (reference sequence). The CDR3 length is 16 residues. The CDR3 region is CASSLVGGRNTGELFF. DNA for the CDR3: TGTGCCAGCAGCTTAGTCGGGGGGAGAAACACCGGGGAGCTGTTTTTT.

V and J are TRBV19 and TRBJ2-5; 7 nucleotides line up with TRBD1. The germline CDR1 and CDR2 sequences are LNHDA and SQIVND (reference sequence). Germline trimming cut 2 bases from V and 2 bases from J; bases unmatched to any gene: 5. This CDR3 has 15 residues. This CDR3 is CASSISRGQQETQYF. CDR3 coding DNA: TGTGCCAGTAGTATAAGCCGGGGACAGCAAGAGACCCAGTACTTC.

The V and J genes are TRBV18 and TRBJ1-1, with D uncertain. CDR1 is KGHSH and CDR2 is LQKENI in the germline V gene. Trimming pared 3 bases from V and 8 bases from J, leaving 19 bases between. CDR3 length: 15 residues. The CDR3 reads CASSPAGSAAREAFF. The CDR3 region has the DNA TGTGCCAGCTCACCGGCGGGATCGGCAGCGAGAGAAGCTTTCTTT.

The chain carries TRBV25-1 and TRBJ2-5, with 13 positions matching TRBD2. CDR1 is MGHDK and CDR2 is SYGVNS in the germline V gene. Trimming cost V 2 bases and J 2 bases; bases outside gene matches: 2. The CDR3 has 16 residues. The CDR3 DNA is TGTGCCAGCAGTGAAGAGGGACTAGCGGGGCAAGAGACCCAGTACTTC. Protein sequence: CASSEEGLAGQETQYF.

Notes on this clone: The sample holds other DNA sequences that translate to the same CDR3. The rearrangement joins TRBV6-5 to TRBJ1-4; D unclear. In germline, CDR1 is MNHEY, CDR2 SVGAGI. The CDR3 runs 15 residues. V lost 6 bases and J 10 bases, leaving 21 bases between the germline ends. The CDR3 DNA follows: TGTGCCAGCAGCGCCCGGGTGGGAGTTATGGGAAAACTGTTTTTT. Translating it yields CASSARVGVMGKLFF.

The rearrangement uses TRBV29-1 and TRBJ2-5; possibly TRBD1 for D (6 bases). V lost 5 bases, J lost 5 bases, and 12 bases lay in between. CDR3 size: 12 residues. Germline lookup yields CDR1 SQVTM and CDR2 ANQGSEA. The CDR3 loop is CSVSTGHETQYF. CDR3 bases: TGCAGCGTTTCTACAGGGCACGAGACCCAGTACTTC.

This chain joins TRBV5-8 and TRBJ2-1; D gene ambiguous. The germline gives CDR1 SGHTS, CDR2 YDEGEE. Trimming cost V 0 bases and J 4 bases, with 8 bases left between them. The CDR3 sequence is 14 residues long. In DNA form, the CDR3 reads TGTGCCAGCAGCTTGGTTCCGGGTTACAATGAGCAGTTCTTC. This codes for CASSLVPGYNEQFF.

The rearrangement links TRBV12-3 or TRBV12-4 to TRBJ2-1; D is perhaps TRBD2 (5 bases). V dropped 6 bases and J dropped 7 bases, with 13 bases sitting between them. The CDR3 totals 13 residues. For the CDR3, the DNA is TGTGCCAGCAGCCATTCGGCGGGTAATGAGCAGTTCTTC. This translates into CASSHSAGNEQFF.

The chain is built from TRBV5-4 and TRBJ1-2; D gene unclear. This CDR3 has 13 amino acids. In germline, CDR1 is SGHNT, CDR2 YYREEE (reference sequence). V dropped 4 bases and J dropped 8 bases, with 15 bases sitting between them. The DNA for the CDR3 is TGTGCCAGCAGCGAACACCGACTGCAGGGCTACACCTTC. It specifies CASSEHRLQGYTF.

This chain uses TRBV5-1 with TRBJ2-7; 7 nucleotides match TRBD1. With V trimmed by 4 bases and J by 7 bases, 8 bases remained unmatched. The V gene's germline CDR1 is SGHRS and CDR2 YFSETQ. The CDR3 covers 13 residues. CDR3 DNA: TGCGCCAGCAGCCTGGAACAGGGGATTGAGCAGTACTTC. As protein: CASSLEQGIEQYF.

The V gene is TRBV28, the J gene TRBJ1-5, with 7 positions matching TRBD1. CDR1 MDHEN and CDR2 SYDVKM come from the germline V gene. The CDR3 length is 15 residues. Germline trimming cut 6 bases from V and 7 bases from J; bases unmatched to any gene: 12. DNA for the CDR3: TGTGCCAGCAGCCCCCGGCTCGGGACAGACCAGCCCCAGCATTTT. Residues: CASSPRLGTDQPQHF.

The chain links TRBV11-2 to TRBJ1-1; D is unclear. V lost 5 bases and J 2 bases, leaving 9 bases between the germline ends. Germline loops: CDR1 SGHAT, CDR2 FQNNGV. This CDR3 is 13 amino acids long. The CDR3 loop reads CASSLEGNTEAFF. CDR3 in DNA: TGTGCCAGCAGCCTGGAGGGAAACACTGAAGCTTTCTTT.

The chain combines TRBV4-2 with TRBJ2-7, with D perhaps matching TRBD2 (6 bases). CDR3 length: 15 amino acids. The germline V gene encodes CDR1 LGHNA and CDR2 YNFKEQ. V was pared by 0 bases and J by 2 bases, with 11 bases between. CDR3 nucleotide sequence: TGTGCCAGCAGCCAAGATATAGCGGTGACCTACGAGCAGTACTTC. Its protein is CASSQDIAVTYEQYF.

As to this clone: The junction does not match germline at one end; this may be a read error. This same CDR3 is encoded by further DNA sequences in the sample. This chain uses TRBV4-1 with TRBJ1-2; D gene ambiguous. Germline-derived CDR1 and CDR2 are MGHRA and YSYEKL. The CDR3 spans 14 residues. The CDR3 region has the DNA TGCGCCAGCAGTCAAGATTCGGGTTCTATGCCCTACACCTTC. Protein product: CASSQDSGSMPYTF.

This clone has only one observation. Here the CDR3 DNA reads TGTGCCAGCAGCCTAGGGACAGGGGCCTACGAGCAGTACTTC. This translates into CASSLGTGAYEQYF. This chain joins TRBV3-1 (or the pseudogene TRBV3-2) and TRBJ2-7, with 10 bases fitting TRBD1. This CDR3 contains 14 residues. Per germline, CDR1 LGHDT and CDR2 YNNKEL (reference sequence). V lost 4 bases to trimming and J lost 2 bases; unmatched junction nucleotides: 2.

This clone was detected only a few times. V and J are TRBV18 and TRBJ2-7, with 7 nucleotides matching TRBD1. CDR1 and CDR2 from the germline V gene are KGHSH and LQKENI. Germline trimming cut 6 bases from V and 0 bases from J; bases unmatched to any gene: 14. This CDR3 comprises 17 residues. The CDR3 sequence: CASSRNTGTDISYEQYF. CDR3 DNA: TGTGCCAGCTCGCGAAATACCGGGACAGATATCTCCTACGAGCAGTACTTC. Full variable domain (outside the CDR3, taken from reference TRBV18 and TRBJ2-7): NAGVMQNPRHLVRRRGQEARLRCSPMKGHSHVYWYRQLPEEGLKFMVYLQKENIIDESGMPKERFSAEFPKEGPSILRIQQVVRGDSAAYFCASSRNTGTDISYEQYFGPGTRLTVT.

This clone was seen a handful of times. This rearrangement joins TRBV5-6 to TRBJ2-4; unclear D gene. Germline lookup yields CDR1 SGHDT and CDR2 YYEEEE. V was trimmed by 4 bases and J by 0 bases, leaving 8 bases between them. CDR3 length: 14 residues. CDR3: CASSRQEAKNIQYF. In nucleotides, the CDR3 is TGTGCCAGCAGCCGACAAGAAGCCAAAAACATTCAGTACTTC.

V and J are TRBV13 and TRBJ1-1, with unresolved D. CDR1 and CDR2 from the germline V gene are PRHDT and FYEKMQ (reference sequence). The V end was cut by 0 bases, the J end by 5 bases, with 10 bases between. The CDR3 totals 14 residues. CDR3: CASSLGTGGTEAFF. CDR3 coding DNA: TGTGCCAGCAGCTTAGGGACGGGTGGGACTGAAGCTTTCTTT.

V usage is TRBV10-3 and J usage is TRBJ2-2, with 11 bases lining up with TRBD1. CDR3 length: 14 amino acids. After removal of 8 bases from V and 3 bases from J, the junction contained 2 bases not matched to a gene. Germline V gene sequence: CDR1 ENHRY, CDR2 SYGVKD. The CDR3 here is CAIGDRGDTGELFF. The CDR3 region has the DNA TGTGCCATCGGGGACAGGGGGGACACCGGGGAGCTGTTTTTT.

CDR3 DNA sequence: TGTGCCAGCAGCGTAGTAGATAGCGAGACCCAGTACTTC. Protein: CASSVVDSETQYF. The V and J genes are TRBV9 and TRBJ2-5; D uncertain. This CDR3 comprises 13 residues. Trimming removed 0 bases from V and 5 bases from J, with 8 bases in between. Germline CDR1 SGDLS, CDR2 YYNGEE.

The V gene is TRBV5-1, the J gene TRBJ1-1; 10 bases match TRBD1. In germline, CDR1 is SGHRS, CDR2 YFSETQ. The junction had 4 bases not matched to a gene; V was cut back by 4 bases and J by 1 base. The CDR3 runs 15 residues. DNA for the CDR3: TGCGCCAGCAGCCCCCGGACAGGGGGGAACACTGAAGCTTTCTTT. It translates to CASSPRTGGNTEAFF.

The chain has TRBV10-3 and TRBJ2-3, with TRBD2 as a possible D gene (6 bases). The CDR3 sequence is 15 residues long. Germline V CDR1 and CDR2: ENHRY, SYGVKD. Trimming took off 2 bases at V and 2 bases at J, with 11 bases between the two ends. CDR3 region: CAISERRENTDTQYF. The CDR3 region has the DNA TGTGCCATCAGTGAGAGGAGGGAGAACACAGATACGCAGTATTTT.

This clone was picked up a small number of times. The V gene is TRBV29-1, the J gene TRBJ1-1; maybe TRBD1 (6 bases). V was clipped by 0 bases and J by 6 bases, with 14 bases between them. Germline-derived CDR1 and CDR2 are SQVTM and ANQGSEA. This CDR3 spans 14 amino acids. The CDR3: CSVEDPRGGPEAFF. CDR3 nucleotide sequence: TGCAGCGTTGAAGATCCCCGGGGGGGCCCTGAAGCTTTCTTT.

The rearrangement joins TRBV20-1 to TRBJ2-5; D ambiguous. In germline, CDR1 is DFQATT, CDR2 SNEGSKA (reference sequence). V dropped 3 bases and J dropped 1 base, with 12 bases sitting between them. The CDR3 extends over 14 amino acids. The CDR3 loop is CSASNPLSQETQYF. CDR3 DNA: TGCAGTGCTAGTAATCCCCTGAGCCAAGAGACCCAGTACTTC.

The chain carries TRBV18 and TRBJ1-2; a weak D match, TRBD1 (6 bases). CDR1 and CDR2 from the germline V gene are KGHSH and LQKENI. The germline V and J ends were trimmed by 3 bases and 4 bases, with 15 bases remaining between them. The CDR3 is made up of 15 amino acids. CDR3 DNA sequence: TGTGCCAGCTCACCTCCGGACAGCAGACGCTATGGCTACACCTTC. Amino acids: CASSPPDSRRYGYTF. The full variable domain, rest sourced from reference TRBV18 and TRBJ1-2, is NAGVMQNPRHLVRRRGQEARLRCSPMKGHSHVYWYRQLPEEGLKFMVYLQKENIIDESGMPKERFSAEFPKEGPSILRIQQVVRGDSAAYFCASSPPDSRRYGYTFGSGTRLTVV.

For the CDR3, the DNA is TGTGCCAGCAGTCCGTCCGGGGGGAGCGGGGGCTCCTACGAGCAGTACTTC. Its translation is CASSPSGGSGGSYEQYF. The chain uses TRBV7-9 and TRBJ2-7, with 8 bases lining up with TRBD2. Germline V lookup: CDR1 SEHNR, CDR2 FQNEAQ (reference sequence). This CDR3 has 17 amino acids. Germline trimming cut 6 bases from V and 0 bases from J; bases unmatched to any gene: 13.

The chain recombines TRBV19 with TRBJ2-7; 7 bases are a match to TRBD1. Germline-derived CDR1 and CDR2 are LNHDA and SQIVND (reference sequence). The V gene end was trimmed by 9 bases and the J gene end by 2 bases; junction bases not matched to a gene: 7. CDR3 length: 13 amino acids. The CDR3: CASRQGPPYEQYF. CDR3 sequence (DNA): TGTGCCAGCAGACAGGGACCACCCTACGAGCAGTACTTC.